What follows are 32 T cell receptor beta chains derived from one specimen sequenced in a study of response to subunit inactivated influenza vaccine. From the RT-PCR reads, TCRdb called clonotypes with MiXCR, one entry per CDR3 protein. Here the sample spans approximately 530,000 distinct CDR3 sequences, 10% to 15% being singletons. Sequencing was performed on PBMCs from blood, taken about 40 days after vaccination. The receptors originated from a man aged 50 or older who received an inactivated influenza vaccine.

This clonotype was seen many times. The J gene is TRBJ2-7, the V gene TRBV4-3; 9 positions match TRBD1. Germline V CDR1 and CDR2: LGHNA, YSLEER. V lost 3 bases, J lost 5 bases, and 8 bases stayed unmatched. The CDR3 extends over 15 amino acids. DNA of the CDR3: TGCGCCAGCAGCCACCTCGGACAGGGGTCCGACGAGCAGTACTTC. It is translated as CASSHLGQGSDEQYF.

V usage is TRBV6-1 and J usage is TRBJ2-7; D is possibly TRBD2 (5 bases). Germline CDR1 and CDR2: MNHNS and SASEGT. The CDR3 runs to 15 residues. The ends were cut back, 0 bases at V and 2 bases at J, with 11 bases in the middle. For the CDR3, the DNA is TGTGCCAGCAGTGAAGCGCTCGGGGATCCCTACGAGCAGTACTTC. Translation: CASSEALGDPYEQYF.

This clonotype was found a few times. The genes are TRBV7-6 and TRBJ2-5; 7 bases match TRBD2. Looked up from germline, CDR1 is SGHVS and CDR2 is FNYEAQ. This CDR3 is 13 amino acids long. The V gene end was trimmed by 5 bases and the J gene end by 4 bases; junction bases not matched to a gene: 4. CDR3 sequence: CASSRTSRETQYF. The CDR3 DNA reads as TGTGCCAGCAGCCGGACTAGTAGAGAGACCCAGTACTTC.

This clonotype has a handful of counts. The chain recombines TRBV14 with TRBJ2-7; D tentatively fits TRBD1 or TRBD2 (5 bases each). V lost 3 bases to trimming and J lost 3 bases, with 15 bases between them. This CDR3 comprises 15 residues. Germline V gene sequence: CDR1 SGHDN, CDR2 FVKESK. DNA of the CDR3: TGTGCCAGCAGCCAGAGGGGTCGCAACTACTACGAGCAGTACTTC. Residues: CASSQRGRNYYEQYF.

The chain employs TRBV20-1 and TRBJ2-3; 10 positions agree with TRBD2. The CDR3 is 16 residues long. J gave up 2 bases and V 6 bases, and 11 bases lay outside the gene matches. Per the germline V gene, CDR1 is DFQATT and CDR2 is SNEGSKA (reference sequence). In DNA form, the CDR3 reads TGCAGTGCCCGAGGGGTCCTAGCGGGGGACACAGATACGCAGTATTTT. Translated: CSARGVLAGDTDTQYF.

For this clonotype: A much larger clone sits a single nucleotide away, making a read error possible. The V call is TRBV11-2, the J call TRBJ2-3, with 7 positions matching TRBD2. Unmatched junction bases numbered 13, after V lost 0 bases and J lost 4 bases. The germline V gene encodes CDR1 SGHAT and CDR2 FQNNGV. This CDR3 spans 18 amino acids. CDR3 coding DNA: TGTGCCAGCAGCTTAGATGGGCGTGGGACTAACTGGGCAGATACGCAGTATTTT. It codes for CASSLDGRGTNWADTQYF.

This sequence joins TRBV5-1 and TRBJ2-1, with TRBD2 identical over 7 bases. The V gene end was trimmed by 4 bases and the J gene end by 9 bases; junction bases not matched to a gene: 7. This CDR3 spans 13 amino acids. Germline loops: CDR1 SGHRS, CDR2 YFSETQ. CDR3 DNA sequence: TGCGCCAGCAGCCCGGGGGGAGCGACTGAGCAGTTCTTC. As protein: CASSPGGATEQFF.

This chain joins TRBV9 and TRBJ2-7; D not certain. Trimming removed 5 bases from V and 2 bases from J, with 14 bases in between. The CDR3 has 14 amino acids. Germline CDR1 is SGDLS and CDR2 is YYNGEE. The chain's CDR3 is CASSPQALTYEQYF. In DNA, the CDR3 is TGTGCCAGCAGTCCCCAGGCCCTAACCTACGAGCAGTACTTC.

This clonotype was seen only a few times. The chain carries TRBV20-1 and TRBJ2-3; D remains ambiguous. Trimming removed 3 bases from V and 0 bases from J, with 7 bases in between. Germline assignment: CDR1 DFQATT and CDR2 SNEGSKA (reference sequence). The CDR3 spans 13 residues. Here the CDR3 DNA reads TGCAGTGCTAGGAGTTTGAGCACAGATACGCAGTATTTT. Translating it yields CSARSLSTDTQYF.

This clonotype was counted a few times. The V gene is TRBV12-3 or TRBV12-4, the J gene TRBJ2-7; 8 positions match TRBD1. The CDR3 consists of 16 residues. The V gene end was trimmed by 7 bases and the J gene end by 6 bases; junction bases not matched to a gene: 17. The CDR3 sequence: CASTLGAGGFRGEQYF. The CDR3 nucleotides read TGTGCCAGCACTCTAGGGGCAGGGGGCTTTAGAGGCGAGCAGTACTTC.

The J gene is TRBJ2-1, the V gene TRBV4-3; TRBD1 is a possible D gene (5 bases). The V gene's germline CDR1 is LGHNA and CDR2 YSLEER. The germline V and J ends were trimmed by 1 base and 0 bases, with 7 bases remaining between them. This CDR3 has 15 amino acids. The DNA for the CDR3 is TGCGCCAGCAGCCAAGCACAGGCCTCCTACAATGAGCAGTTCTTC. Protein product: CASSQAQASYNEQFF.

This chain joins TRBV29-1 and TRBJ2-5; TRBD2 aligns across 10 bases. Trimming at V came to 7 bases and at J to 2 bases, leaving 7 bases not matched to a gene. The CDR3 loop spans 14 amino acids. CDR1 and CDR2 from the germline V gene are SQVTM and ANQGSEA. In nucleotides, the CDR3 is TGCAGCGCCCTCGGACTAGCGGTTCAAGAGACCCAGTACTTC. This codes for CSALGLAVQETQYF.

This clonotype was picked up many times. The V call is TRBV27, the J call TRBJ1-1; D possibly corresponds to TRBD1 (5 bases). Trimming shortened V by 3 bases and J by 1 base, and 9 bases separated the two germline ends. The CDR3 has 14 residues. Germline-derived CDR1 and CDR2 are MNHEY and SMNVEV (reference sequence). The CDR3: CASSFAGGNTEAFF. The CDR3 region has the DNA TGTGCCAGCAGTTTTGCGGGGGGGAACACTGAAGCTTTCTTT.

The table lists this clonotype with a few counts. The V and J genes are TRBV6-1 and TRBJ2-2; possible D gene TRBD2, 5 bases. The CDR3 contains 13 residues. Germline assignment: CDR1 MNHNS and CDR2 SASEGT. Deletions cut 9 bases from V and 2 bases from J, with 10 bases between. Written as DNA, the CDR3 is TGTGCCAGTTCCGGGATAAACACCGGGGAGCTGTTTTTT. Its protein is CASSGINTGELFF.

The rearrangement uses TRBV29-1 and TRBJ1-2; no firm D call. CDR1 and CDR2 (germline): SQVTM, ANQGSEA. This CDR3 is built from 11 residues. V lost 6 bases to trimming and J lost 0 bases, with 5 bases between them. CDR3: CSVGPNYGYTF. As DNA, the CDR3 is TGCAGCGTAGGCCCTAACTATGGCTACACCTTC.

This clonotype was found a few times. The gene calls are TRBV12-3 or TRBV12-4 and TRBJ1-2; D unclear. V was trimmed by 5 bases and J by 6 bases, leaving 19 bases between them. The length of the CDR3 is 15 residues. CDR3: CASSPWRGSGHGYTF. DNA for the CDR3: TGTGCCAGCAGTCCCTGGAGAGGGTCTGGGCATGGCTACACCTTC.

This clonotype turned up a few times. The chain uses TRBV7-2 and TRBJ2-2, with TRBD2 matching over 11 bases. J lost 6 bases, V lost 5 bases, and 5 bases had no gene match. CDR3 length equals 15 residues. Germline V gene sequence: CDR1 SGHTA, CDR2 FQGNSA. In DNA, the CDR3 is TGTGCCAGCAGCATTAGCGGGGGGGCTTCCGGGGAGCTGTTTTTT. It encodes CASSISGGASGELFF. Full variable domain (remainder filled in from reference TRBV7-2 and TRBJ2-2): GAGVSQSPSNKVTEKGKDVELRCDPISGHTALYWYRQSLGQGLEFLIYFQGNSAPDKSGLPSDRFSAERTGGSVSTLTIQRTQQEDSAVYLCASSISGGASGELFFGEGSRLTVL.

This clonotype has a count of ten or more. The rearrangement uses TRBV6-5 and TRBJ2-1; no clear D gene. The CDR3 extends over 14 amino acids. Germline CDR1 is MNHEY and CDR2 is SVGAGI. V lost 0 bases and J lost 4, with 7 bases in between. For the CDR3, the DNA is TGTGCCAGCAGTTACTCCTCCAGATACAATGAGCAGTTCTTC. Its protein is CASSYSSRYNEQFF.

This clonotype was picked up many times. The chain is built from TRBV28 and TRBJ1-4; no clear D. This CDR3 is built from 13 residues. Germline assignment: CDR1 MDHEN and CDR2 SYDVKM. The ends were cut back, 7 bases at V and 13 bases at J, with 19 bases in the middle. The CDR3 loop reads CASTPVGSVGLFF. The DNA for the CDR3 is TGTGCCAGCACCCCGGTTGGGTCCGTGGGACTGTTTTTT.

This clonotype was found once. A much larger clonotype is one base distant, so this may be a read error. The chain recombines TRBV6-5 with TRBJ2-1; D call uncertain. Trimming removed 4 bases from V and 6 bases from J, with 16 bases in between. This CDR3 is 15 amino acids long. Germline-derived CDR1 and CDR2 are MNHEY and SVGAGI. This CDR3 is CASSSYTARANEQFF. In DNA, the CDR3 is TGTGCCAGCAGTTCCTACACGGCTAGGGCCAATGAGCAGTTCTTC.

In its sample, this clonotype was seen a few times. The chain links TRBV6-2 or TRBV6-3 to TRBJ1-5, with D possibly matching TRBD1 (5 bases). Germline V CDR1 and CDR2: MNHEY, SVGEGT. This CDR3 has 18 amino acids. Trimming cost V 0 bases and J 3 bases, with 18 bases left between them. CDR3 loop: CASSYSLQVPVLNQPQHF. The CDR3 region has the DNA TGTGCCAGCAGTTACTCCCTACAGGTCCCGGTACTCAATCAGCCCCAGCATTTT.

This clonotype was detected a few times. The chain recombines TRBV18 with TRBJ2-1, with TRBD2 matching over 14 bases. Looked up from germline, CDR1 is KGHSH and CDR2 is LQKENI. The V segment lost 2 bases and the J segment 7 bases; nucleotides outside the gene matches: 1. The CDR3 is made up of 15 amino acids. CDR3 region: CASSPGTSGGNEQFF. The CDR3 DNA reads as TGTGCCAGCTCACCAGGGACTAGCGGGGGTAATGAGCAGTTCTTC.

This clonotype has just a few counts. This chain links TRBV30 with TRBJ1-1, with D possibly matching TRBD1 (5 bases). The V and J ends lost 5 bases and 2 bases respectively, with 9 bases between them. Looked up from germline, CDR1 is GTSNPN and CDR2 is SVGIG (reference sequence). The CDR3 is 12 residues long. The CDR3 sequence: CAWGTVNTEAFF. The CDR3 nucleotides read TGTGCCTGGGGGACGGTAAACACTGAAGCTTTCTTT.

This clonotype was counted a few times. The chain joins TRBV3-1 to TRBJ2-5; possible D gene TRBD2, 5 bases. The CDR3 runs 14 residues. Germline V gene data show CDR1 as LGHDT and CDR2 as YNNKEL (reference sequence). V lost 6 bases and J 4 bases, leaving 15 bases between the germline ends. The CDR3 reads CASSQSTRRETQYF. Written as DNA, the CDR3 is TGTGCCAGCAGTCAGAGTACTAGACGAGAGACCCAGTACTTC.

DNA for the CDR3: TGCAGCGTTAAATTAGGGTTGGATCAGCCCCAGCATTTT. Its protein is CSVKLGLDQPQHF. This chain joins TRBV29-1 and TRBJ1-5; no clear D. Germline CDR1 SQVTM, CDR2 ANQGSEA. This CDR3 comprises 13 residues. Trimming took 5 bases from V and 5 from J, leaving 13 bases between them.

This clonotype was observed at least ten times. The rearrangement links TRBV12-3 or TRBV12-4 to TRBJ2-7; no clear D gene. Trimming took off 5 bases at V and 5 bases at J, with 10 bases between the two ends. This CDR3 contains 12 residues. The CDR3 reads CASSLGYHEQYF. CDR3 bases: TGTGCCAGCAGTCTAGGGTACCACGAGCAGTACTTC.

This clonotype showed up many times. V usage is TRBV5-1 and J usage is TRBJ1-2; 10 bases agree with TRBD1. CDR3 length: 14 amino acids. CDR1 is SGHRS and CDR2 is YFSETQ in the germline V gene. J gave up 8 bases and V 3 bases, and 7 bases lay outside the gene matches. DNA of the CDR3: TGCGCCAGCAGCTCGGGACAGGGGACGGAGGGCTACACCTTC. Residues: CASSSGQGTEGYTF.

This clonotype was counted many times. CDR3: CSVEPNVEGRDTEAFF. CDR3 in DNA: TGCAGCGTTGAACCTAATGTAGAAGGAAGGGACACTGAAGCTTTCTTT. V usage is TRBV29-1 and J usage is TRBJ1-1; no firm D call. Germline-derived CDR1 and CDR2 are SQVTM and ANQGSEA. V was clipped by 2 bases and J by 3 bases, with 19 bases between them. The CDR3 contains 16 residues.

This clonotype appeared many times. The V gene is TRBV9, the J gene TRBJ2-3; D is possibly TRBD1 or TRBD2 (5 bases each). Germline values: CDR1 SGDLS, CDR2 YYNGEE. V was shortened by 4 bases and J by 5 bases, with 17 bases between the two germline ends. CDR3 length: 15 amino acids. Here the CDR3 reads CASSRGTHGRDTQYF. The CDR3 DNA is TGTGCCAGCAGCAGAGGGACCCACGGGCGAGATACGCAGTATTTT.

There are many counts of this clonotype. This sequence joins TRBV20-1 and TRBJ2-3, with D perhaps TRBD2 (6 bases). Germline CDR1 and CDR2: DFQATT and SNEGSKA (reference sequence). Trimming removed 3 bases at V and 2 bases at J, with 12 bases between. This CDR3 spans 14 amino acids. The CDR3 spells CSASLAALTDTQYF. The CDR3 region has the DNA TGCAGTGCTAGCTTAGCGGCACTCACAGATACGCAGTATTTT.

This CDR3 reads CASSLLSPDASYEQYF. For the CDR3, the DNA is TGTGCCAGCAGTTTACTCAGTCCGGACGCATCCTACGAGCAGTACTTC. The chain links TRBV28 to TRBJ2-7; D gene unclear. Per the germline V gene, CDR1 is MDHEN and CDR2 is SYDVKM. The CDR3 sequence is 16 residues long. V was pared by 2 bases and J by 1 base, with 15 bases between.

This sequence joins TRBV12-3 or TRBV12-4 and TRBJ1-2; 10 bases map to TRBD1. This CDR3 has 16 residues. Trimming took 3 bases from V and 7 from J; bases not matched to a gene: 11. The CDR3 bases are TGTGCCAGCAGTTTTTTGGGGACAGGGGCGGGTCGTGGCTACACCTTC. It specifies CASSFLGTGAGRGYTF.